The source of this TCR beta chain is a study of shared clonotypes between healthy human individuals. With respect to this clone: What it recognizes is unknown.

Study-wide points: The study found lower generation probabilities in non-shared clonotypes than in those shared by all four donors.

In the original processing: As immunoSEQ supplied junction-only sequences (without quality scores), filtering differed. TCRdb's copy holds only in-frame clones and misses some; the assay was immunoSEQ multiplex PCR. V and J calls and clone size come straight from that table; D and trimming were deduced from the DNA. The table has some 2.4 million clones, over 85% seen once; the top ten hold approximately 0.36%. Germline V CDR1 and CDR2: MNHEY, SVGAGI. This CDR3 has 14 amino acids. Trimming left V 5 bases short and J 1 base short, with 9 bases between. The rearrangement uses TRBV6-5 and TRBJ1-5; D might be TRBD1 (5 bases). The receptor was isolated from a man aged 18 to 29 in good health. Some clones in this sample may be carry-over from other donors' samples. The sample comprised naive CD4+ T cells from PBMCs. The subset: CD45RA+ positively selected. The CDR3 here is CASSRQFSNQPQHF. The CDR3 nucleotides read TGTGCCAGCAGTCGACAGTTCAGCAATCAGCCCCAGCATTTT.